The 18 T cell receptor beta chains reported below all come from one sample, sequenced in a study of T cell clonotyping in hematopoietic cell transplantation. The table came from immunoSEQ multiplex PCR; TCRdb's copy has only in-frame clones and leaves some out. The sample has some 28,000 clones, approximately 86% seen once; the top ten hold 1.8%. The time point was: recipient sample about 28 days before transplant, after cytoreduction. The sample consisted of peripheral blood mononuclear cells, taken before stem cell transplant. The receptors come from a man aged 35 to 55 with acute myeloid leukemia. Some clones in this sample may be carry-over from other donors' samples.

The chain links TRBV9 to TRBJ2-1; no reliable D call. Germline CDR1 reads SGDLS; CDR2 reads YYNGEE. V was clipped by 1 base and J by 9 bases, with 8 bases between them. The CDR3 totals 12 residues. The CDR3 nucleotides are TGTGCCAGCAGCGTAAGATGGGGTGAGCAGTTCTTC. The encoded protein is CASSVRWGEQFF.

The gene calls are TRBV6-5 and TRBJ2-5; D is undetermined. Judging by the DNA end, TRBJ2-7 fits better; the J call may be wrong. The CDR3 spans 12 residues. The germline V gene encodes CDR1 MNHEY and CDR2 SVGAGI. The CDR3 reads CASSAGIYEQYF. The DNA for the CDR3 is TGTGCCAGCAGTGCTGGGATCTACGAGCAGTACTTC.

This chain connects TRBV27 to TRBJ2-7; D might be TRBD2 (6 bases). The CDR3 spans 14 residues. CDR1 MNHEY and CDR2 SMNVEV come from the germline V gene (reference sequence). V gave up 8 bases and J gave up 0 bases, with 14 bases separating them. The CDR3 sequence is CASHPAGGSYEQYF. CDR3 DNA sequence: TGTGCCAGCCACCCCGCCGGGGGCTCCTACGAGCAGTACTTC.

The V call is TRBV6-5, the J call TRBJ2-2, with D unclear. Germline V gene sequence: CDR1 MNHEY, CDR2 SVGAGI. Trimming removed 1 base at V and 3 bases at J, with 9 bases between. The CDR3 has 15 residues. CDR3 in DNA: TGTGCCAGCAGTTACTTTGGCACTTACACCGGGGAGCTGTTTTTT. It yields the protein CASSYFGTYTGELFF.

V gene TRBV5-6 combines with J gene TRBJ2-7; D unresolved. V was pared by 0 bases and J by 2 bases, with 9 bases between. The germline V gene has CDR1 SGHDT and CDR2 YYEEEE. This CDR3 comprises 14 residues. CDR3 region: CASSLVSTPYEQYF. The CDR3 DNA follows: TGTGCCAGCAGCTTGGTATCGACCCCCTACGAGCAGTACTTC.

This clone was seen a few times. This sequence joins TRBV7-2 and TRBJ1-6; D perhaps matches TRBD1 (5 bases). CDR3 length equals 15 residues. The V end lost 2 bases, the J end lost 9 bases, and 14 bases lay between the germline ends. Germline values: CDR1 SGHTA, CDR2 FQGNSA. CDR3 sequence: CASSLSPQGGSPLHF. The CDR3 DNA is TGTGCCAGCAGCTTATCTCCCCAGGGTGGTTCACCCCTCCACTTT.

The rearrangement uses TRBV4-2 and TRBJ1-1; possibly TRBD1 for D (5 bases). This CDR3 is 15 amino acids long. V was trimmed by 0 bases and J by 2 bases, leaving 10 bases between them. The germline gives CDR1 LGHNA, CDR2 YNFKEQ. CDR3 sequence (DNA): TGTGCCAGCAGCCAAGAGGCAGGGCTAAACACTGAAGCTTTCTTT. This sequence encodes CASSQEAGLNTEAFF.

The chain is built from TRBV9 and TRBJ2-3; either TRBD1 or TRBD2 may fit D (5 bases each). Trimming stripped 0 bases from V and 4 bases from J, with 18 bases between. This CDR3 region has 17 residues. Looked up from germline, CDR1 is SGDLS and CDR2 is YYNGEE. CDR3 residues: CASSVAGTGRAADTQYF. CDR3 nucleotide sequence: TGTGCCAGCAGCGTAGCGGGGACGGGCCGTGCGGCAGATACGCAGTATTTT.

The genes are TRBV28 and TRBJ2-7; D is unresolved. Germline V gene lookup returns CDR1 MDHEN and CDR2 SYDVKM. CDR3 length: 15 residues. The V end was cut by 5 bases, the J end by 6 bases, with 20 bases between. The CDR3 DNA is TGTGCCAGCAGTCTCGCCAAGATAGATAGGGTCGAGCAGTACTTC. Its translation: CASSLAKIDRVEQYF.

The rearrangement joins TRBV25-1 to TRBJ2-1; maybe TRBD2 (5 bases). The CDR3 sequence is 15 residues long. Looked up from germline, CDR1 is MGHDK and CDR2 is SYGVNS. V lost 1 base to trimming and J lost 6 bases, with 13 bases between them. The CDR3 loop is CASSEWQVTTNEQFF. CDR3 coding DNA: TGTGCCAGCAGTGAATGGCAGGTGACTACCAATGAGCAGTTCTTC.

This CDR3 is CASSPSGNGYTF. CDR3 sequence (DNA): TGTGCCAGCAGCCCTTCGGGAAATGGCTACACCTTC. The J gene is TRBJ1-2, the V gene TRBV28; D unresolved. The CDR3 sequence is 12 residues long. With 6 bases removed from V and 6 bases from J, the gap between germline ends came to 11 bases. Germline values: CDR1 MDHEN, CDR2 SYDVKM.

In this sample, this clone turned up once. V is TRBV5-4 and J is TRBJ1-2; 7 bases map to TRBD1. Germline CDR1 SGHNT, CDR2 YYREEE (reference sequence). V shed 6 bases, J shed 0 bases, and the junction held 5 bases outside the gene matches. This CDR3 comprises 14 residues. The CDR3 is CASTFGTANYGYTF. The CDR3 DNA sequence: TGTGCCAGCACCTTTGGGACAGCTAACTATGGCTACACCTTC.

This chain connects TRBV7-9 to TRBJ2-7, with unresolved D. Trimming left V 3 bases short and J 2 bases short, with 2 bases between. Germline assignment: CDR1 SEHNR and CDR2 FQNEAQ (reference sequence). The CDR3 is 11 amino acids. This CDR3 is CASSLTYEQYF. The DNA of the CDR3 is TGTGCCAGCAGCTTGACCTACGAGCAGTACTTC. Complete variable domain (other parts from reference TRBV7-9 and TRBJ2-7): DTGVSQNPRHKITKRGQNVTFRCDPISEHNRLYWYRQTLGQGPEFLTYFQNEAQLEKSRLLSDRFSAERPKGSFSTLEIQRTEQGDSAMYLCASSLTYEQYFGPGTRLTVT.

This clone appeared once. V gene TRBV5-1 combines with J gene TRBJ2-5; 7 bases map to TRBD1. Trimming removed 3 bases from V and 1 base from J; junction bases left unmatched: 6. The CDR3 extends over 15 amino acids. Germline CDR1 reads SGHRS; CDR2 reads YFSETQ. CDR3 in DNA: TGCGCCAGCAGCTACCAACAGGGGACCCAAGAGACCCAGTACTTC. It yields the protein CASSYQQGTQETQYF. The full variable domain, rest sourced from reference TRBV5-1 and TRBJ2-5, is KAGVTQTPRYLIKTRGQQVTLSCSPISGHRSVSWYQQTPGQGLQFLFEYFSETQRNKGNFPGRFSGRQFSNSRSEMNVSTLELGDSALYLCASSYQQGTQETQYFGPGTRLLVL.

The chain's CDR3 is CASSSPGQNNEQFF. For the CDR3, the DNA is TGTGCCAGCAGCTCCCCGGGACAAAACAATGAGCAGTTCTTC. This chain links TRBV7-9 with TRBJ2-1, with D possibly TRBD1 on 6 matching bases. Germline lookup yields CDR1 SEHNR and CDR2 FQNEAQ (reference sequence). V was cut by 4 bases and J by 5 bases, with 12 bases left in between. This CDR3 spans 14 amino acids.

J is TRBJ1-2 and V is TRBV7-2; weak D call: TRBD1 (5 bases). Trimming took 4 bases from V and 7 from J, leaving 13 bases between them. This CDR3 spans 13 amino acids. The germline CDR1 and CDR2 sequences are SGHTA and FQGNSA. CDR3 sequence (DNA): TGTGCCAGCAGCTCTTTCAGTGGGGGTGGCTACACCTTC. Encoded protein: CASSSFSGGGYTF.

The chain has TRBV6-1 and TRBJ1-2, with D perhaps TRBD1 (6 bases). Germline values: CDR1 MNHNS, CDR2 SASEGT. With 2 bases removed from V and 2 bases from J, the gap between germline ends came to 9 bases. The CDR3 length is 14 residues. The chain's CDR3 is CASSEFGGNYGYTF. For the CDR3, the DNA is TGTGCCAGCAGTGAATTCGGGGGCAACTATGGCTACACCTTC.

In its sample, this clone was seen once. This chain connects TRBV6-6 to TRBJ1-3, with a possible D match to TRBD1 (6 bases). CDR1 and CDR2 from the germline V gene are MNHNY and SVGAGI (reference sequence). The CDR3 is 15 residues long. V lost 6 bases, J lost 4 bases, and 16 bases lay in between. The CDR3 nucleotides are TGTGCCAGCAGGGCCCGTTCAGGGGCGGGAAACACCATATATTTT. It encodes CASRARSGAGNTIYF.